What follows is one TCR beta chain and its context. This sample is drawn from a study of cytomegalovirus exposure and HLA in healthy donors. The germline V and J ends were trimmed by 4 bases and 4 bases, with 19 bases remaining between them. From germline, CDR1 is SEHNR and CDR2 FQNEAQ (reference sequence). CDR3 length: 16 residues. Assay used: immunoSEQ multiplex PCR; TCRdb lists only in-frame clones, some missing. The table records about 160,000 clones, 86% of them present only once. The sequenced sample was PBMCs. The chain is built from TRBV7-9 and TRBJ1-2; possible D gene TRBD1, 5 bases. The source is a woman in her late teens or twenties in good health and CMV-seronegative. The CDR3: CASSSGGHEWGYGYTF. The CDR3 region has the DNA TGTGCCAGCAGCTCCGGCGGACACGAGTGGGGCTATGGCTACACCTTC. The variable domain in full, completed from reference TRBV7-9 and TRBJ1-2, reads DTGVSQNPRHKITKRGQNVTFRCDPISEHNRLYWYRQTLGQGPEFLTYFQNEAQLEKSRLLSDRFSAERPKGSFSTLEIQRTEQGDSAMYLCASSSGGHEWGYGYTFGSGTRLTVV.